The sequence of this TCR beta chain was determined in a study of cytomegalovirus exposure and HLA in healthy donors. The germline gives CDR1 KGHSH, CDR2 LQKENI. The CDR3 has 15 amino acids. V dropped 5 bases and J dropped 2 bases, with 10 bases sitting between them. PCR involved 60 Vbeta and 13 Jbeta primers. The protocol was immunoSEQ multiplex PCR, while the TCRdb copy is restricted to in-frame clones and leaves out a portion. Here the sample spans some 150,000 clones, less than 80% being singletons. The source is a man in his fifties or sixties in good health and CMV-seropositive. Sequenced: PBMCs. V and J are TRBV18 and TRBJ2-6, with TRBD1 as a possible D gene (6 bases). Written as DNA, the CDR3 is TGTGCCAGCTCAGTTGACAGGACTGGGGCCAACGTCCTGACTTTC. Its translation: CASSVDRTGANVLTF.